This passage covers 19 T cell receptor beta chains from one sample sequenced in a study of radiotherapy plus CTLA-4 blockade in lung cancer. Only in-frame clones appear in the TCRdb table, and some are missing; sequencing was by immunoSEQ multiplex PCR. The sample holds 80,000 to 100,000 clones, 82% seen once. The input for sequencing was peripheral blood, taken from a patient treated with radiotherapy plus ipilimumab. These receptors originate from a human donor with non-small cell lung cancer who had a partial response to radiotherapy plus ipilimumab.

This chain joins TRBV6-1 and TRBJ1-2, with D perhaps TRBD1 (5 bases). V was trimmed by 6 bases and J by 8 bases, leaving 16 bases between them. CDR1 is MNHNS, CDR2 SASEGT, per germline. The CDR3 extends over 13 amino acids. The CDR3 loop reads CASRIDSNSGYTF. The CDR3 DNA reads TGTGCCAGCAGAATTGACAGTAACTCCGGCTACACCTTC.

The V and J genes are TRBV6-1 and TRBJ2-7; 7 bases agree with TRBD2. The CDR3 runs to 17 residues. Looked up from germline, CDR1 is MNHNS and CDR2 is SASEGT. Trimming took 2 bases from V and 5 from J; bases not matched to a gene: 15. The CDR3 DNA reads TGTGCCAGCAGTGAACCGGGTAGCATCGGGAGGATCCACGAGCAGTACTTC. Amino acid sequence: CASSEPGSIGRIHEQYF.

The gene calls are TRBV9 and TRBJ2-1; no firm D call. The CDR3 consists of 15 residues. Germline V gives CDR1 SGDLS, CDR2 YYNGEE. Trimming pared 4 bases from V and 0 bases from J, leaving 11 bases between. CDR3 DNA sequence: TGTGCCAGCAGCCTAGACGTCAGCTCCTACAATGAGCAGTTCTTC. It specifies CASSLDVSSYNEQFF.

The V call is TRBV10-3, the J call TRBJ2-1, with TRBD2 as a possible D gene (7 bases). Trimming shortened V by 3 bases and J by 6 bases, and 21 bases separated the two germline ends. The CDR3 is 17 residues long. CDR1 and CDR2 from the germline V gene are ENHRY and SYGVKD. The CDR3 region has the DNA TGTGCCATCAGTGATAAAGGAGGGGGGGGCGGGAGCAATGAGCAGTTCTTC. It is translated as CAISDKGGGGGSNEQFF.

The rearrangement links TRBV28 to TRBJ1-6; D gene ambiguous. The CDR3 has 15 amino acids. Germline assignment: CDR1 MDHEN and CDR2 SYDVKM. Trimming removed 5 bases from V and 0 bases from J, with 8 bases in between. In DNA, the CDR3 is TGTGCCAGCAGTCCCCGGGTCTCCTATAATTCACCCCTCCACTTT. Its protein product is CASSPRVSYNSPLHF.

V is TRBV5-6 and J is TRBJ2-3; 11 nucleotides align to TRBD2. V trimming: 4 bases; J trimming: 3 bases; junction bases outside the gene matches: 4. The CDR3 loop spans 15 amino acids. CDR1 SGHDT and CDR2 YYEEEE come from the germline V gene. DNA for the CDR3: TGTGCCAGCAGCACCCGACTAGCGGGAACAGATACGCAGTATTTT. It codes for CASSTRLAGTDTQYF.

This chain joins TRBV28 and TRBJ2-1; a possible D gene is TRBD2 (5 bases). Trimming removed 3 bases at V and 5 bases at J, with 11 bases between. This CDR3 has 14 residues. Germline V gene sequence: CDR1 MDHEN, CDR2 SYDVKM. The CDR3 sequence is CASSFEGFNNEQFF. The DNA for the CDR3 is TGTGCCAGCAGTTTCGAGGGCTTCAACAATGAGCAGTTCTTC.

The chain combines TRBV18 with TRBJ1-6; D remains unclear. The CDR3 has 14 residues. Germline-derived CDR1 and CDR2 are KGHSH and LQKENI. V lost 6 bases to trimming and J lost 7 bases, with 13 bases between them. The CDR3 here is CASSPGPVNSPLHF. CDR3 nucleotide sequence: TGTGCCAGCTCGCCAGGTCCAGTCAATTCACCCCTCCACTTT.

This clone is a singleton in its sample. This chain links TRBV10-3 with TRBJ1-2; 8 bases line up with TRBD1. The CDR3 contains 15 residues. V lost 3 bases and J lost 2; bases outside the gene matches: 5. Per germline, CDR1 ENHRY and CDR2 SYGVKD. CDR3 region: CAISEGQGLNYGYTF. The CDR3 DNA sequence: TGTGCCATCAGTGAAGGACAGGGTTTGAACTATGGCTACACCTTC.

The chain combines TRBV5-1 with TRBJ1-2, with 7 positions matching TRBD1. The junction had 11 bases not matched to a gene; V was cut back by 4 bases and J by 5 bases. Germline V gene data show CDR1 as SGHRS and CDR2 as YFSETQ. The CDR3 contains 15 residues. Here the CDR3 reads CASSPGGTETYGYTF. CDR3 DNA: TGCGCCAGCAGCCCTGGTGGGACAGAAACATATGGCTACACCTTC.

The chain recombines TRBV7-2 with TRBJ1-1, with D perhaps TRBD1 (6 bases). CDR3 length equals 16 residues. Trimming stripped 3 bases from V and 4 bases from J, with 18 bases between. Germline values: CDR1 SGHTA, CDR2 FQGNSA. CDR3 in amino acids: CASSFGYLGARTEAFF. The CDR3 region has the DNA TGTGCCAGCAGCTTTGGGTATCTGGGGGCACGCACTGAAGCTTTCTTT.

The rearrangement uses TRBV18 and TRBJ2-5; tentatively, D is TRBD2 (5 bases). Trimming removed 3 bases from V and 3 bases from J, with 11 bases in between. Germline CDR1 and CDR2: KGHSH and LQKENI. The CDR3 is made up of 14 amino acids. CDR3 sequence: CASSPSGIEETQYF. The CDR3 DNA is TGTGCCAGCTCACCGTCGGGGATAGAAGAGACCCAGTACTTC.

The chain couples TRBV7-9 to TRBJ1-1, with D perhaps TRBD1 (6 bases). Germline values: CDR1 SEHNR, CDR2 FQNEAQ (reference sequence). This CDR3 region has 15 residues. V was cut by 8 bases and J by 1 base, with 17 bases left in between. The CDR3 DNA reads as TGTGCCAGCTACCCCGGGCAACAGGGGAACACTGAAGCTTTCTTT. It encodes CASYPGQQGNTEAFF. Using reference TRBV7-9 and TRBJ1-1 for the parts outside the CDR3, the full variable domain is DTGVSQNPRHKITKRGQNVTFRCDPISEHNRLYWYRQTLGQGPEFLTYFQNEAQLEKSRLLSDRFSAERPKGSFSTLEIQRTEQGDSAMYLCASYPGQQGNTEAFFGQGTRLTVV.

The CDR3 is CASSTSGKETQYF. CDR3 DNA: TGTGCCAGTAGTACTAGCGGGAAAGAGACCCAGTACTTC. This rearrangement joins TRBV19 to TRBJ2-5; 9 positions agree with TRBD2. The CDR3 covers 13 residues. Trimming removed 4 bases from V and 3 bases from J; junction bases left unmatched: 0. CDR1 is LNHDA and CDR2 is SQIVND in the germline V gene (reference sequence).

This chain links TRBV19 with TRBJ2-7, with D possibly being TRBD2 (5 bases). Trimming took 6 bases from V and 3 from J, leaving 12 bases between them. In germline, CDR1 is LNHDA, CDR2 SQIVND (reference sequence). CDR3 length equals 13 residues. The CDR3 nucleotides are TGTGCCAGTAGCTTAACGGGGTACTACGAGCAGTACTTC. It yields the protein CASSLTGYYEQYF. The full variable domain, its missing parts supplied by reference TRBV19 and TRBJ2-7, is DGGITQSPKYLFRKEGQNVTLSCEQNLNHDAMYWYRQDPGQGLRLIYYSQIVNDFQKGDIAEGYSVSREKKESFPLTVTSAQKNPTAFYLCASSLTGYYEQYFGPGTRLTVT.

The rearrangement joins TRBV28 to TRBJ2-5; D is possibly TRBD1 (6 bases). Trimming took off 3 bases at V and 4 bases at J, with 12 bases between the two ends. Germline CDR1 is MDHEN and CDR2 is SYDVKM. The length of the CDR3 is 14 residues. The CDR3 DNA follows: TGTGCCAGCAGTTTTACAGGGTATGGAGAGACCCAGTACTTC. Protein: CASSFTGYGETQYF.

The gene calls are TRBV7-2 and TRBJ1-2; 9 bases fit TRBD1. CDR3 length: 14 residues. J gave up 3 bases and V 1 base, and 0 bases lay outside the gene matches. Germline CDR1 and CDR2: SGHTA and FQGNSA. CDR3: CASSLGTGDYGYTF. The CDR3 coding sequence is TGTGCCAGCAGCTTAGGGACAGGGGACTATGGCTACACCTTC.

This clone was picked up a small number of times. This rearrangement joins TRBV5-1 to TRBJ2-2; 11 nucleotides agree with TRBD1. Per the germline V gene, CDR1 is SGHRS and CDR2 is YFSETQ. The J segment lost 6 bases and the V segment lost 0 bases, leaving 7 bases of the junction unmatched. The CDR3 is 17 amino acids. The CDR3 protein is CASSLAAGQGVSGELFF. In DNA, the CDR3 is TGCGCCAGCAGCTTGGCCGCGGGACAGGGGGTATCCGGGGAGCTGTTTTTT. Combining the CDR3 with reference TRBV5-1 and TRBJ2-2 gives the whole variable domain KAGVTQTPRYLIKTRGQQVTLSCSPISGHRSVSWYQQTPGQGLQFLFEYFSETQRNKGNFPGRFSGRQFSNSRSEMNVSTLELGDSALYLCASSLAAGQGVSGELFFGEGSRLTVL.

This chain joins TRBV18 and TRBJ2-2; 10 bases match TRBD2. The CDR3 contains 17 residues. V lost 3 bases to trimming and J lost 4 bases; unmatched junction nucleotides: 8. The germline V gene has CDR1 KGHSH and CDR2 LQKENI. The CDR3 DNA reads TGTGCCAGCTCACCCTCTAGCGGGAGCCGGGTCACCGGGGAGCTGTTTTTT. Protein product: CASSPSSGSRVTGELFF.